The sequence of this T cell receptor (beta chain) was determined in a study of blood T cell repertoires in COVID-19. Study-wide background: The United States, Italy and Spain provided the acute and convalescent COVID-19 samples.

TCRdb's copy holds only in-frame clones and misses some; the assay was immunoSEQ multiplex PCR. Seen here are 200,000 to 250,000 clones, roughly 84% observed once, and the top ten hold about 7%. Recruitment covered fewer than 25 US areas and drew participants whose ages spanned roughly 18 to 89 years. Before being deemed recovered, Cohort 3 donors had two negative PCRs, clearance, or symptom resolution. The germline CDR1 and CDR2 sequences are SGHRS and YFSETQ. V was pared by 2 bases and J by 4 bases, with 10 bases of the junction left unmatched. This CDR3 comprises 17 residues. The TCR originated in a woman in her 40s who had recovered from COVID-19. This sequence joins TRBV5-1 and TRBJ2-5; 11 nucleotides line up with TRBD2. The sequenced sample was PBMCs or T cells enriched from blood (not recorded which). The CDR3 bases are TGCGCCAGCAGCTTTCGGACTAGCGGGTTGGAGGGAGAGACCCAGTACTTC. This codes for CASSFRTSGLEGETQYF.